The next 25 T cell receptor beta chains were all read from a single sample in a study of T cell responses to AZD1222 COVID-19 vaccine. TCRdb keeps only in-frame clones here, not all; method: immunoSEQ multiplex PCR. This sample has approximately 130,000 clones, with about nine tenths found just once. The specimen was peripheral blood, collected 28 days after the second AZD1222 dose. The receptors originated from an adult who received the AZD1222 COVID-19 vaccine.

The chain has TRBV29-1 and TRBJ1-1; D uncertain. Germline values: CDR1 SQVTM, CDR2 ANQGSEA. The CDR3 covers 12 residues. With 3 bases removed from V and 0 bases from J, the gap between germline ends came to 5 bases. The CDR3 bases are TGCAGCGTTGAGGGGTTGAACACTGAAGCTTTCTTT. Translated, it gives CSVEGLNTEAFF. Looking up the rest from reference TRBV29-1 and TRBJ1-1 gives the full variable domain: SAVISQKPSRDICQRGTSLTIQCQVDSQVTMMFWYRQQPGQSLTLIATANQGSEATYESGFVIDKFPISRPNLTFSTLTVSNMSPEDSSIYLCSVEGLNTEAFFGQGTRLTVV.

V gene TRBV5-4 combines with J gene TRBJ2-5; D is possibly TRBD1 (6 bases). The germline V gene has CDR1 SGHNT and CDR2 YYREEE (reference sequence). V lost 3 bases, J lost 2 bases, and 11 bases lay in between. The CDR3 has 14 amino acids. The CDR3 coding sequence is TGTGCCAGCAGCTCAAAGGACAGTCAAGAGACCCAGTACTTC. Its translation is CASSSKDSQETQYF.

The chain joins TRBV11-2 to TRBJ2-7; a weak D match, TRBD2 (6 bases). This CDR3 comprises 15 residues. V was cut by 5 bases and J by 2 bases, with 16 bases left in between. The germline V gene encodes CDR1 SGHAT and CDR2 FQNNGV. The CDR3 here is CASSGTWGEAYEQYF. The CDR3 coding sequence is TGTGCCAGCAGCGGAACGTGGGGGGAAGCCTACGAGCAGTACTTC.

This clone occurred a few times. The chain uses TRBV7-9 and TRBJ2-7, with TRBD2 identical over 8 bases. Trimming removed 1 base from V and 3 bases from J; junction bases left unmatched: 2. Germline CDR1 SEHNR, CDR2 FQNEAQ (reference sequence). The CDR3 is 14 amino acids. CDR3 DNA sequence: TGTGCCAGCAGCTTAGGAAGCGGGGGCTACGAGCAGTACTTC. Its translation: CASSLGSGGYEQYF.

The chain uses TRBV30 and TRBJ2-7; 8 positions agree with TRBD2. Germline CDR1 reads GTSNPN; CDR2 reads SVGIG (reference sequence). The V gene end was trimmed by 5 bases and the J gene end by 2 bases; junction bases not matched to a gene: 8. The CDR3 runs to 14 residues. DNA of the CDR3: TGTGCCTGGGGGCGGAGCGGGAGAGCCTACGAGCAGTACTTC. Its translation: CAWGRSGRAYEQYF.

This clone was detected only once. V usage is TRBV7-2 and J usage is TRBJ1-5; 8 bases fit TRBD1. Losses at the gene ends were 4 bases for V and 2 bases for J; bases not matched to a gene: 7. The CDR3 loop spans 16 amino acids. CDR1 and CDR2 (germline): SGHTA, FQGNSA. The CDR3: CASSSYGTGGNQPQHF. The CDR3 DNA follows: TGTGCCAGCAGCTCATACGGGACAGGCGGCAATCAGCCCCAGCATTTT.

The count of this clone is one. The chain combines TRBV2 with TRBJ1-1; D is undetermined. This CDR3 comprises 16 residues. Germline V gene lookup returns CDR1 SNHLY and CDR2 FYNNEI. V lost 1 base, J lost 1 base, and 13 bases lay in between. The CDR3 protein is CASSEVLRASNTEAFF. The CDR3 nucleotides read TGTGCCAGCAGTGAAGTTCTGCGGGCTTCGAACACTGAAGCTTTCTTT. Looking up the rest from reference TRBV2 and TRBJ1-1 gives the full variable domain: EPEVTQTPSHQVTQMGQEVILRCVPISNHLYFYWYRQILGQKVEFLVSFYNNEISEKSEIFDDQFSVERPDGSNFTLKIRSTKLEDSAMYFCASSEVLRASNTEAFFGQGTRLTVV.

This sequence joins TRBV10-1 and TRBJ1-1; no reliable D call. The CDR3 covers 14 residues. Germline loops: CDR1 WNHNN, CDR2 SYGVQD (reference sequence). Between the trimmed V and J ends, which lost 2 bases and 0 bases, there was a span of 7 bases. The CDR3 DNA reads TGCGCCAGCAGTGAGACAGTTATGAACACTGAAGCTTTCTTT. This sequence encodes CASSETVMNTEAFF.

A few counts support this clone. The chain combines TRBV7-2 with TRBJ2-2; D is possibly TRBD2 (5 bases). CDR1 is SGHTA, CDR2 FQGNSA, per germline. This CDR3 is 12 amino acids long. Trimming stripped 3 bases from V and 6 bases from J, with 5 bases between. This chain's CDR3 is CASSLRAGELFF. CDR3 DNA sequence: TGTGCCAGCAGCTTGAGGGCCGGGGAGCTGTTTTTT.

CDR3 DNA: TGTGCCAGCAGTGTCTTACAGGGAGGCGAGCAGTACTTC. It codes for CASSVLQGGEQYF. The rearrangement uses TRBV25-1 and TRBJ2-7; either TRBD1 or TRBD2 may fit D (6 bases each). The V end was cut by 4 bases, the J end by 6 bases, with 13 bases between. Germline CDR1 reads MGHDK; CDR2 reads SYGVNS. CDR3 length: 13 residues.

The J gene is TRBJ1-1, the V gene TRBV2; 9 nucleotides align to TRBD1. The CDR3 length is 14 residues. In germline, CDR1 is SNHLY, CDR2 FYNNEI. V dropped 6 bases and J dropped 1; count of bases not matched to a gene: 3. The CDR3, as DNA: TGTGCCAGCAGAAAGGACAGGGGGAACACTGAAGCTTTCTTT. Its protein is CASRKDRGNTEAFF.

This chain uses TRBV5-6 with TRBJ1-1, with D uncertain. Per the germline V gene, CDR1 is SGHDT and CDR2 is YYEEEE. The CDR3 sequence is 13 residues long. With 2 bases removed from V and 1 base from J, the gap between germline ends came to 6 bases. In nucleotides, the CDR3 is TGTGCCAGCAGCTTTACAGCGAACACTGAAGCTTTCTTT. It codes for CASSFTANTEAFF.

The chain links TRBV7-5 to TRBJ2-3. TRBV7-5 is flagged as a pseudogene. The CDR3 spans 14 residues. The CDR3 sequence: CARSASSLPDTQYF. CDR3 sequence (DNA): TGTGCCAGAAGCGCCAGCAGTCTCCCAGATACGCAGTATTTT.

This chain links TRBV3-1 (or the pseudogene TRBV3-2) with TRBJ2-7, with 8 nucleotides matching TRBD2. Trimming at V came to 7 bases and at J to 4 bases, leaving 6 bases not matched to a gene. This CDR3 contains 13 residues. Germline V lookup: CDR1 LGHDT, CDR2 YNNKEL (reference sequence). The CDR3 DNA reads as TGTGCCAGCACTCGGGAGGGGGTGTACGAGCAGTACTTC. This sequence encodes CASTREGVYEQYF.

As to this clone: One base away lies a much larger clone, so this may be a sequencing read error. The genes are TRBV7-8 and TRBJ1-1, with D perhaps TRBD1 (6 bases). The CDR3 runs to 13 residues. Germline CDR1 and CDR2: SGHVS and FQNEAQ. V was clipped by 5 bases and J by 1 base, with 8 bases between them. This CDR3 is CASSIQGNTEAFF. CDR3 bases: TGTGCCAGCAGCATACAGGGGAACACTGAAGCTTTCTTT.

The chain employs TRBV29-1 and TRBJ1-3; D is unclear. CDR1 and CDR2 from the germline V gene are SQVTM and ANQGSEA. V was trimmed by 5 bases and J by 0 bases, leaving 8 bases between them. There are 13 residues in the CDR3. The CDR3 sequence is CSVRSTSGNTIYF. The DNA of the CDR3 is TGCAGCGTTCGTAGTACCTCTGGAAACACCATATATTTT.

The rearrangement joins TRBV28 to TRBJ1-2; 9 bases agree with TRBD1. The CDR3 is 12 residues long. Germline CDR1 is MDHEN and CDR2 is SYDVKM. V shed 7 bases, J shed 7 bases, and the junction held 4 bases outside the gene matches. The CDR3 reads CASNRGQRGYTF. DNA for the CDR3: TGTGCCAGCAACAGGGGGCAGCGTGGCTACACCTTC.

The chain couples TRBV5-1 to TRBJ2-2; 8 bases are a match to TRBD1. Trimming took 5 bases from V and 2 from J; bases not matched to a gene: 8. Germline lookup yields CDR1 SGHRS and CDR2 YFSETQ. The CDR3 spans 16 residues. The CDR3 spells CASRPDRGFNTGELFF. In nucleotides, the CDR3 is TGCGCCAGCAGGCCTGACAGGGGCTTTAACACCGGGGAGCTGTTTTTT.

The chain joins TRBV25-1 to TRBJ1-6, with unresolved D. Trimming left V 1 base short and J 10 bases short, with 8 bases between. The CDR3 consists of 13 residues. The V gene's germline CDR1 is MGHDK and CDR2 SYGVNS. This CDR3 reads CASSESLVSPLHF. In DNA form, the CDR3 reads TGTGCCAGCAGTGAATCTCTGGTATCACCCCTCCACTTT.

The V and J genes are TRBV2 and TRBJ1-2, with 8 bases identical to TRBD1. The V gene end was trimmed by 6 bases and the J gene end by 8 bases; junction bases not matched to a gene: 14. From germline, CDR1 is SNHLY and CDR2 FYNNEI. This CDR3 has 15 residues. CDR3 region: CASRAGTGPARGYTF. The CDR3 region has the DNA TGTGCCAGCAGAGCCGGGACAGGACCTGCGCGGGGCTACACCTTC. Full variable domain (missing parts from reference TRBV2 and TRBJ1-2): EPEVTQTPSHQVTQMGQEVILRCVPISNHLYFYWYRQILGQKVEFLVSFYNNEISEKSEIFDDQFSVERPDGSNFTLKIRSTKLEDSAMYFCASRAGTGPARGYTFGSGTRLTVV.

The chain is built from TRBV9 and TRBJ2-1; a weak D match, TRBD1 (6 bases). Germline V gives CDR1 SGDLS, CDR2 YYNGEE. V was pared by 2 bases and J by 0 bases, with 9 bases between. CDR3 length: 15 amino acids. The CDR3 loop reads CASSVRGFSYNEQFF. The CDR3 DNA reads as TGTGCCAGCAGCGTTAGGGGGTTCTCCTACAATGAGCAGTTCTTC.

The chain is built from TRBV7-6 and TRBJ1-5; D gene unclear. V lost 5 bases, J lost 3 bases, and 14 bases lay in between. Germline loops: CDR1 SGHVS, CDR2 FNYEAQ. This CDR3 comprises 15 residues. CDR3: CASSLQSGLNQPQHF. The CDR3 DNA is TGTGCCAGCAGCCTCCAATCGGGCCTCAATCAGCCCCAGCATTTT. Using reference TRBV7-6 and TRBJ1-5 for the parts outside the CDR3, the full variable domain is GAGVSQSPRYKVTKRGQDVALRCDPISGHVSLYWYRQALGQGPEFLTYFNYEAQQDKSGLPNDRFSAERPEGSISTLTIQRTEQRDSAMYRCASSLQSGLNQPQHFGDGTRLSIL.

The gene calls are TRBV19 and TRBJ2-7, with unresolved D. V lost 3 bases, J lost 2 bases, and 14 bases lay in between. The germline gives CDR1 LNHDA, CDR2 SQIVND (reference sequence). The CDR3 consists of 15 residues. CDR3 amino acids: CASSIGLPPPYEQYF. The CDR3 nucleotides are TGTGCCAGTAGTATTGGCCTTCCTCCCCCCTACGAGCAGTACTTC.

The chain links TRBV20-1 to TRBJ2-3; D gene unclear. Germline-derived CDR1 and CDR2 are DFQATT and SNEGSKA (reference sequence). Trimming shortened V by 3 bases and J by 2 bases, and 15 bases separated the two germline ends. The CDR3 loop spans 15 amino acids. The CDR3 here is CSASKEGGHTDTQYF. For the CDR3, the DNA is TGCAGTGCTAGTAAGGAAGGCGGCCACACAGATACGCAGTATTTT.

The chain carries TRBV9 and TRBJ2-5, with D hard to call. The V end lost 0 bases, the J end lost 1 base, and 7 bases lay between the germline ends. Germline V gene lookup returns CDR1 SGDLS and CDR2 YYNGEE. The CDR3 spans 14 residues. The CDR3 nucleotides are TGTGCCAGCAGCGTAGGCTTGAGCCAAGAGACCCAGTACTTC. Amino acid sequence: CASSVGLSQETQYF.